The following is a T cell receptor (beta chain) sequence with its context. The target of this receptor is not known. There are no base qualities to consult, and no much larger clone falls within one base. This sample stems from a study of cytomegalovirus exposure and HLA in healthy donors (dated by TCRdb to between 2016 and 2019). Describing the broader study: An earlier analysis of roughly 570 of the donors reported 276 Gb of sequence data and 117 million unique TCR beta sequences obtained from roughly 170 million T cells. An early release that covered roughly 600 HLA-typed donors contained approximately 320 gigabases of sequencing data and about 93 million unique TCR sequences. Of the approximately 370 genotyped donors, more than 75% were placed in the genetic ancestry cluster associated with self-reported Caucasian donors. The study aimed to test whether signatures of past pathogen exposure could be identified by cataloging public T cell receptors. The T cell repertoires of around 730 subjects were profiled by immunosequencing and related to cytomegalovirus serostatus. Besides the first cohort of 666 subjects, a separate validation cohort made up of around 120 different subjects was used. High-throughput TCR immunosequencing, statistical association of individual TCRs with disease status, and machine learning were combined to predict cytomegalovirus infection status. A later analysis re-analyzed previously published TCR beta repertoires from 666 donors and added high-resolution HLA genotyping to study TCR occurrence patterns. Rather than drawing on any new phenotypic data, the later analysis identified candidate immune exposures from TCR beta sequences and the way those sequences occurred across donors. In an earlier analysis of over 550 of the donors, high-throughput TCR beta sequencing was used to judge whether each TCR beta V gene segment behaved as functional or pseudogenic. Alongside the repertoire data, information on donor age, sex, ethnicity and CMV serostatus was compiled. In a later genetic analysis, genome-wide SNP genotypes for about three fifths of the 666 donors were used, and that subset was treated as a discovery cohort. All discovery cohort repertoires had been generated on a single sequencing platform. HLA typing covered class I and class II loci at four-digit resolution. The number of donors typed differed by locus, with 629-630 for A, B, C, DRB1 and DQB1, around 500 for DQA1, some 570 for DPA1, and around 450 for DPB1. Several DR-DQ haplotypes were handled as single units for association and clustering, since linkage in the cohort was strong. On average, over 200,000 unique TCR beta nucleotide sequences were sequenced per donor among 300 to 500 genotyped donors of the cohort, with 15% to 20% of those sequences being non-productive.

Summary of the overall study and its limitations: Correlated functional status among segregating V segments might be attributable to linkage disequilibrium, but an unknown experimental factor could not be ruled out. Roughly uniform sequencing depth across donors was assumed in presence/absence analyses, although this assumption may not hold. A further reported finding was that TCR beta sequences accurately predicted the HLA-A and HLA-B alleles for most subjects in the first cohort. Cytomegalovirus status was reported to be diagnosed by the classifier with high specificity and sensitivity in both the original and validation cohorts. Across donors, most TCR sequences were observed very rarely, whereas some public TCRs were present in many individuals. According to a later analysis, most CMV-associated TCR beta chains appeared to be HLA-restricted, and the HLA associations seemed to be driven largely by CMV exposure. Some IMGT-functional V segments, including TRBV6-2 and TRBV6-3, could not be distinguished by the 87-base-pair reads and were therefore excluded. HLA typing was unavailable for some donors at each locus, so association tests used only the typed subset. In an earlier analysis of fewer than 750 of the donors, most TCR beta V segments were observed in productive rearrangements about 90% or about 30% of the time, broadly matching IMGT annotations. According to the authors, the approach could potentially be generalized to other disease states and immunological phenotypes. In a later analysis, HLA-associated TCR beta chains were found to be more clonally expanded and to have lower generation probabilities than equally common non-associated chains. The sequencing pipeline was judged likely to have produced a cluster of highly shared sequence variants as a technical artifact. A few of the identified cytomegalovirus-associated TCR beta chains were confirmed in vitro to be specific for cytomegalovirus antigens. Because counts were too low, seventeen rarely observed V segments, including chromosome 9 orphons, were left out of the earlier analysis of approximately 580 of the donors. When HLA alleles, especially DR and DQ, strongly co-occurred, attributing TCR associations to individual alleles was difficult. A later analysis reported that several top co-occurrence clusters appeared linked to parvovirus B19, influenza, CMV and Epstein-Barr virus. CMV serostatus was the only immune exposure information available for the cohort. In this cohort, only TCR beta chains were sequenced, and detectable features were limited by the absence of alpha or paired-chain data. According to a later genetic analysis, donors in an Asian-associated ancestry cluster had fewer N-insertions in productive TCRs than the roughly 670-donor mean. Specific HLA alleles were associated with roughly 17,000 TCR beta sequences at a false discovery rate of 0.05 in a later analysis. According to a later analysis, TCR association rates differed among HLA loci, with DRB1 alleles showing the most associated TCRs and HLA-C alleles showing the fewest. V-gene and J-gene trimming of TCR beta chains was associated with a missense DCLRE1C variant in a later genetic analysis, and the association was replicated in an independent cohort. The study gave a list of about 160 TCR beta chains associated with cytomegalovirus.

Library generation was performed with the immunoSEQ multiplex PCR assay. The multiplex PCR relied on a mix of 60 forward primers for TCR Vbeta segments and 13 reverse primers for TCR Jbeta segments. The CDR3 region of rearranged TCR beta genes was amplified from genomic DNA by a multiplex PCR assay. The Illumina HiSeq System was used to sequence the amplified TCR beta libraries as 87-base-pair reads. From the authors' description of their analysis: A later analysis tallied roughly 78 million unique TCR beta chains across the 650 to 750 repertoires, and some 10 million of those chains were shared by two or more donors. Raw reads were error-corrected and collapsed into unique sequences by a nearest-neighbor algorithm in which closely related sequences were merged to remove PCR and sequencing errors. V, D and J gene segments were assigned by aligning CDR3 sequences to IMGT reference sequences. For a sequence to be retained, a match of at least six nucleotides to both a V gene segment and a J gene segment was required. Rearrangements were called productive when the CDR3 lacked stop codons and stayed in frame with V and J; all others were non-productive. CDR3 was defined according to IMGT convention as the region running from the second conserved V-encoded cysteine to the conserved J-encoded phenylalanine. The earlier analysis of about 640 of the donors excluded any sequence lacking an unambiguous match to a single V gene segment. In an earlier analysis of 450 to 750 of the donors, a V segment was called functional when productive rearrangements were above 56.7%, and segregating when the standard deviation between donors exceeded 5%. A statistical classification framework was built to diagnose cytomegalovirus status from the catalog of TCR beta chain sequences. A later analysis assigned V and J genes by comparing TCR nucleotide sequences with IMGT/GENE-DB human TR gene sequences. In a later analysis, CDR3 sequences and most-parsimonious VDJ recombination scenarios were assigned using the TCRdist pipeline. A later analysis defined each TCR beta chain by its CDR3 amino acid sequence plus V-gene family, and excluded reads lacking a unique V-gene family. In a later analysis, 450 to 600 highly shared, low-generation-probability nucleotide sequences were removed to address suspected cross-contamination and a sequencing artifact. In a later analysis, a clonal expansion index was calculated for each public chain from normalized within-repertoire ranks of inferred template counts. Generation probabilities in a later analysis came from a VDJ recombination model fitted to out-of-frame rearrangements, and those results were checked against IGoR. Hypergeometric tests were used in a later analysis to score TCR-TCR, TCR-HLA and TCR-CMV co-occurrence, with a repertoire-size bias correction applied to the TCR pairs. A later analysis estimated false discovery rates by permuting HLA or CMV assignments 20 times. In a later analysis, co-occurring TCRs were grouped with DBSCAN, and TCRdist sequence similarity was added when clustering was performed within HLA-allele-positive subsets. Co-occurrence clustering excluded repertoires with fewer than 30,000 or more than 120,000 public chains, plus five with anomalous nucleotide sharing. The table comes from immuneACCESS by way of TCRdb, which keeps in-frame sequences with V and J called. Part of the clones is missing from these tables; in studies checked, under half for an unresolved V gene and the rest for unknown reasons. D and trimming were read from the DNA, whereas the V and J calls and clone size are those reported in that table. The sample profile shows approximately 280,000 clones; around 90% of them were found once. The ten largest clones add up to about 2.3% of the sample.

Measured from the cysteine to the phenylalanine, the CDR3 is 16 residues long. CDR3 DNA only is kept here, 48 bases in frame from base 1. Reading the germline V gene gives CDR1 MGHRA and CDR2 YSYEKL. V gives up 3 bases and J gives up 5 bases, and the segment between their germline ends measures 16 bases. The cohort was made up of approximately 670 healthy bone marrow donors. At the time of sampling, every cohort member was nominally healthy, though immune exposures that went unrecorded were likely present. The donor tested CMV seronegative, placing the donor among the 350 to 400 seronegative members of the cohort. Every donor gave a peripheral blood sample, and the peripheral blood mononuclear cells from that sample were used for TCR beta sequencing. Genomic DNA was extracted from the blood cell samples with the Qiagen DNeasy Blood Extraction Kit.

The sample comprised PBMCs. The receptor comes from a woman younger than 35 in good health and CMV-seronegative. The chain was built from TRBV4-1 and TRBJ1-4; no confident D gene assignment can be made. The nucleotides are TGCGCCAGCAGCCAGACCGTGGAGGGTTTAAATGAAAAACTGTTTTTT. This codes for CASSQTVEGLNEKLFF.